These 21 T cell receptor beta chains originate from one sample sequenced in a study of blood T cell repertoires in COVID-19. TCRdb keeps only in-frame clones here, not all; method: immunoSEQ multiplex PCR. The sample includes under 300,000 clones, 88% of them seen just once. Sequencing input: PBMCs or T cells enriched from blood (not recorded which). The source of these receptors is a woman between 50 and 59 years old who had recovered from COVID-19.

This chain connects TRBV4-2 to TRBJ2-1; TRBD2 matches at 10 bases. The J segment lost 5 bases and the V segment lost 1 base, leaving 5 bases of the junction unmatched. Germline lookup yields CDR1 LGHNA and CDR2 YNFKEQ. The CDR3 is 16 residues long. The CDR3, as DNA: TGTGCCAGCAGCCAAGTGGAAACTAGCGGGGACAATGAGCAGTTCTTC. It codes for CASSQVETSGDNEQFF.

As concerns this clone: The sample has other DNA sequences that encode this CDR3 too. The chain recombines TRBV7-2 with TRBJ2-5, with 8 bases fitting TRBD1. Germline V CDR1 and CDR2: SGHTA, FQGNSA. Trimming at V came to 5 bases and at J to 3 bases, leaving 5 bases not matched to a gene. There are 14 residues in the CDR3. The CDR3 DNA sequence: TGTGCCAGCAGCCCGACAGGGGCTGAAGAGACCCAGTACTTC. It codes for CASSPTGAEETQYF.

This clone was seen a single time. V is TRBV7-3 and J is TRBJ2-2; tentatively, D is TRBD1 (5 bases). Germline-derived CDR1 and CDR2 are SGHTA and FQGTGA. V was trimmed by 3 bases and J by 0 bases, leaving 8 bases between them. This CDR3 spans 15 amino acids. The chain's CDR3 is CASSFDRSNTGELFF. The CDR3 DNA reads TGTGCCAGCAGCTTTGACAGATCGAACACCGGGGAGCTGTTTTTT.

The genes are TRBV7-2 and TRBJ1-2, with 12 bases lining up with TRBD1. The V gene end was trimmed by 6 bases and the J gene end by 8 bases; junction bases not matched to a gene: 7. Germline CDR1 reads SGHTA; CDR2 reads FQGNSA. This CDR3 contains 14 residues. This chain's CDR3 is CASRTGTGGLGYTF. DNA for the CDR3: TGTGCCAGCAGAACCGGGACAGGGGGCTTGGGCTACACCTTC.

The gene calls are TRBV25-1 and TRBJ2-3, with TRBD1 as a possible D gene (6 bases). V was clipped by 2 bases and J by 2 bases, with 11 bases between them. Germline V gene sequence: CDR1 MGHDK, CDR2 SYGVNS. The CDR3 has 15 amino acids. Here the CDR3 DNA reads TGTGCCAGCAGTGAACAGGGGATCGCCACAGATACGCAGTATTTT. Amino acids: CASSEQGIATDTQYF. The full variable domain, with the rest looked up from reference TRBV25-1 and TRBJ2-3, is EADIYQTPRYLVIGTGKKITLECSQTMGHDKMYWYQQDPGMELHLIHYSYGVNSTEKGDLSSESTVSRIRTEHFPLTLESARPSHTSQYLCASSEQGIATDTQYFGPGTRLTVL.

The genes are TRBV6-5 and TRBJ1-2; the match to TRBD1 covers 7 bases. This CDR3 contains 15 residues. Trimming took 0 bases from V and 4 from J; bases not matched to a gene: 5. CDR1 is MNHEY, CDR2 SVGAGI, per germline. The CDR3 DNA sequence: TGTGCCAGCAGTTACTCCCGGGACAGAGCCTATGGCTACACCTTC. It is translated as CASSYSRDRAYGYTF.

This sequence joins TRBV30 and TRBJ1-6, with D possibly TRBD1 on 6 matching bases. CDR1 and CDR2 from the germline V gene are GTSNPN and SVGIG (reference sequence). Between the trimmed V and J ends, which lost 6 bases and 4 bases, there was a span of 16 bases. CDR3 length equals 15 residues. The CDR3 DNA reads as TGTGCCTGTCAACAGGGTATGGTTTATAATTCACCCCTCCACTTT. Protein product: CACQQGMVYNSPLHF.

This clone was recorded once. The chain carries TRBV5-1 and TRBJ2-1, with D maybe TRBD1 (6 bases). The CDR3 totals 15 residues. Germline CDR1 and CDR2: SGHRS and YFSETQ. Trimming removed 0 bases at V and 0 bases at J, with 7 bases between. The CDR3 sequence: CASSLEDSSYNEQFF. The CDR3 DNA follows: TGCGCCAGCAGCTTGGAGGACAGCTCCTACAATGAGCAGTTCTTC.

The rearrangement links TRBV3-1 (or the pseudogene TRBV3-2) to TRBJ1-1; a possible D gene is TRBD1 (5 bases). This CDR3 spans 14 amino acids. V lost 1 base, J lost 7 bases, and 13 bases lay in between. The V gene's germline CDR1 is LGHDT and CDR2 YNNKEL (reference sequence). In nucleotides, the CDR3 is TGTGCCAGCAGCCAAGCGGTTCGAGACAGTGAAGCTTTCTTT. This encodes CASSQAVRDSEAFF.

This clone has a handful of counts. The same CDR3 arises from other DNA sequences in this sample as well. V gene TRBV9 combines with J gene TRBJ2-3; D uncertain. V lost 4 bases to trimming and J lost 6 bases, with 6 bases between them. Per germline, CDR1 SGDLS and CDR2 YYNGEE. The length of the CDR3 is 11 residues. DNA for the CDR3: TGTGCCAGCAGCCGTGGCGATACGCAGTATTTT. Protein sequence: CASSRGDTQYF.

This clone has a single count. This chain uses TRBV9 with TRBJ2-7; tentatively, D is TRBD1 (6 bases). CDR3 length equals 14 residues. Germline CDR1 reads SGDLS; CDR2 reads YYNGEE. Trimming left V 5 bases short and J 0 bases short, with 12 bases between. CDR3 loop: CASSVDRYSYEQYF. CDR3 nucleotide sequence: TGTGCCAGCAGTGTTGACAGGTACTCCTACGAGCAGTACTTC.

The chain joins TRBV6-2 or TRBV6-3 to TRBJ2-1; 9 bases align to TRBD1. The CDR3 extends over 16 amino acids. CDR1 and CDR2 (germline): MNHEY, SVGEGT. V dropped 1 base and J dropped 5; count of bases not matched to a gene: 6. CDR3 protein: CASSYFPGQGNNEQFF. DNA for the CDR3: TGTGCCAGCAGTTACTTCCCGGGACAGGGAAACAATGAGCAGTTCTTC.

This clone was seen a single time. This sequence joins TRBV11-2 and TRBJ1-1, with 8 bases identical to TRBD1. The CDR3 runs 13 residues. CDR1 and CDR2 from the germline V gene are SGHAT and FQNNGV. After removal of 5 bases from V and 6 bases from J, the junction contained 5 bases not matched to a gene. CDR3 DNA: TGTGCCAGCAGCCCTACAGGGGGGGCTGAAGCTTTCTTT. Translation gives CASSPTGGAEAFF.

V usage is TRBV30 and J usage is TRBJ1-6; D is undetermined. Trimming removed 2 bases from V and 8 bases from J, with 7 bases in between. The germline CDR1 and CDR2 sequences are GTSNPN and SVGIG (reference sequence). The CDR3 is 12 residues long. The CDR3 nucleotides read TGTGCCTGGAGTTATCAGGATTCACCCCTCCACTTT. Translation: CAWSYQDSPLHF.

The J gene is TRBJ1-1, the V gene TRBV19, with 8 bases fitting TRBD1. V lost 5 bases and J lost 4; bases outside the gene matches: 9. Germline CDR1 reads LNHDA; CDR2 reads SQIVND (reference sequence). The CDR3 is made up of 15 amino acids. CDR3: CASSASGTGFTEAFF. The CDR3 nucleotides are TGTGCCAGTAGTGCCTCCGGGACAGGATTCACTGAAGCTTTCTTT.

The chain recombines TRBV2 with TRBJ2-3; TRBD2 aligns across 8 bases. Germline V gene sequence: CDR1 SNHLY, CDR2 FYNNEI. V shed 5 bases and J 1 base; nucleotides not matched to a gene: 5. This CDR3 has 15 residues. The CDR3 region is CASSIAGTGTDTQYF. CDR3 in DNA: TGTGCCAGCAGTATAGCGGGAACAGGCACAGATACGCAGTATTTT.

This chain uses TRBV28 with TRBJ2-1, with 8 bases that match TRBD2. The V gene end was trimmed by 5 bases and the J gene end by 4 bases; junction bases not matched to a gene: 7. Germline CDR1 is MDHEN and CDR2 is SYDVKM. The CDR3 has 15 residues. The CDR3 loop is CASSSPGLGYNEQFF. Written as DNA, the CDR3 is TGTGCCAGCAGTAGCCCGGGACTAGGTTACAATGAGCAGTTCTTC.

The CDR3 reads CASSLALAGNTDTQYF. The CDR3 DNA is TGTGCCAGCAGCTTGGCCCTAGCGGGGAACACAGATACGCAGTATTTT. The rearrangement joins TRBV5-6 to TRBJ2-3, with TRBD2 matching 9 bases. The J segment lost 2 bases and the V segment lost 0 bases, leaving 4 bases of the junction unmatched. This CDR3 is 16 amino acids long. Germline CDR1 reads SGHDT; CDR2 reads YYEEEE.

The J gene is TRBJ1-3, the V gene TRBV28; 8 bases line up with TRBD1. The germline V gene has CDR1 MDHEN and CDR2 SYDVKM. The CDR3 runs 14 residues. The trim removed 6 bases at V and 0 bases at J, leaving 1 base unmatched. The CDR3 spells CASRGTGSGNTIYF. The DNA for the CDR3 is TGTGCCAGCAGGGGGACAGGCTCTGGAAACACCATATATTTT.

The chain couples TRBV5-1 to TRBJ1-1; 9 bases map to TRBD1. This CDR3 region has 16 residues. Germline V gene sequence: CDR1 SGHRS, CDR2 YFSETQ. The V segment lost 5 bases and the J segment 0 bases; nucleotides outside the gene matches: 8. The DNA of the CDR3 is TGCGCCAGCAGACCGGGACAGGGTGTCATGAACACTGAAGCTTTCTTT. It encodes CASRPGQGVMNTEAFF.

J is TRBJ2-5 and V is TRBV10-1; TRBD2 might be the D (6 bases). Trimming removed 2 bases from V and 5 bases from J, with 15 bases in between. Per germline, CDR1 WNHNN and CDR2 SYGVQD (reference sequence). The CDR3 is 15 residues long. The CDR3 protein is CASSEGGSRRETQYF. DNA for the CDR3: TGCGCCAGCAGTGAGGGGGGGAGCCGGCGGGAGACCCAGTACTTC.